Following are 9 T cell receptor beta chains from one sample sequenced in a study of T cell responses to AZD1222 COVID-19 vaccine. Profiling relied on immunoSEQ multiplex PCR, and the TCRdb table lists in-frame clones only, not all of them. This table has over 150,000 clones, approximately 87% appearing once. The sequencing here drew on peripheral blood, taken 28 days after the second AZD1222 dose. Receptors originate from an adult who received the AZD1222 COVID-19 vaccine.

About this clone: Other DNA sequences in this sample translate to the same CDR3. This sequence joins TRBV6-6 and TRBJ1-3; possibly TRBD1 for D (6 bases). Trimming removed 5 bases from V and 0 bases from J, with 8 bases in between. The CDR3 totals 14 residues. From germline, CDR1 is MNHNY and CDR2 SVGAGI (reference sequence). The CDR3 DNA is TGTGCCAGCAGTCTACAGGGCTCTGGAAACACCATATATTTT. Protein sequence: CASSLQGSGNTIYF.

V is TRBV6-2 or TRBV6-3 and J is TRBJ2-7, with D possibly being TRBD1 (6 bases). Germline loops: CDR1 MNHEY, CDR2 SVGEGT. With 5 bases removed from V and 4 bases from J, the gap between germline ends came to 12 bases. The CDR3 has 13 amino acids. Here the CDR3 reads CASSRTAPYEQYF. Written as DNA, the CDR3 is TGTGCCAGCAGTAGGACAGCACCTTACGAGCAGTACTTC.

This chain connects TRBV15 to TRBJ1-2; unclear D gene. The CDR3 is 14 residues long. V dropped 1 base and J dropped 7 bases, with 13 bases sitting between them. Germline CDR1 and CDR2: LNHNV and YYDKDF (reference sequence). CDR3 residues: CATSRVTALSGYTF. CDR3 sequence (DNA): TGTGCCACCAGCAGAGTAACAGCCTTATCTGGCTACACCTTC.

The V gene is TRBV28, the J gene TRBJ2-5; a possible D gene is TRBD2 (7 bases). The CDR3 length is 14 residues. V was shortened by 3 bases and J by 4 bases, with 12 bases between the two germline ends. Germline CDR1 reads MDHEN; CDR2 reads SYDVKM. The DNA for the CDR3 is TGTGCCAGCAGTTTCGGGGGGCCAGTAGAGACCCAGTACTTC. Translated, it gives CASSFGGPVETQYF.

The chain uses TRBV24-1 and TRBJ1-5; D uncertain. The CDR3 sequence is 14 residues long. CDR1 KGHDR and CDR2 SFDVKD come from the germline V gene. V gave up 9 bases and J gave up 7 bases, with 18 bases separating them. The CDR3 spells CATSEGSGEQPQHF. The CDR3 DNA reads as TGTGCCACCTCCGAGGGCAGCGGGGAACAGCCCCAGCATTTT.

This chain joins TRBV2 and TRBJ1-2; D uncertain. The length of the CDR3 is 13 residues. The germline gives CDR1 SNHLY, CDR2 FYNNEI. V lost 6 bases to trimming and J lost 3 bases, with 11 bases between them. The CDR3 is CASRIGADYGYTF. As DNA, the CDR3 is TGTGCCAGCAGAATTGGTGCGGACTATGGCTACACCTTC. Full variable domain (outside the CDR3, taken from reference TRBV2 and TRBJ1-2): EPEVTQTPSHQVTQMGQEVILRCVPISNHLYFYWYRQILGQKVEFLVSFYNNEISEKSEIFDDQFSVERPDGSNFTLKIRSTKLEDSAMYFCASRIGADYGYTFGSGTRLTVV.

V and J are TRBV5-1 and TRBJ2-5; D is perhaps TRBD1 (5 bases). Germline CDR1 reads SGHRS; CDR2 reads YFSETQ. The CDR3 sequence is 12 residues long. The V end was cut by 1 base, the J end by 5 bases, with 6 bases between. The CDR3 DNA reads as TGCGCCAGCAGCTTGAGGGGTGAGACCCAGTACTTC. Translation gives CASSLRGETQYF.

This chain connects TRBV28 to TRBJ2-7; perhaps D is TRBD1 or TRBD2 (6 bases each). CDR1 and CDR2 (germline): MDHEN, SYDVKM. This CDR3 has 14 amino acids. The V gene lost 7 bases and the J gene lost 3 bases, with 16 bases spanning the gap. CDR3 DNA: TGTGCCAGCAATGACCCGGGGGCAAACTACGAGCAGTACTTC. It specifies CASNDPGANYEQYF.

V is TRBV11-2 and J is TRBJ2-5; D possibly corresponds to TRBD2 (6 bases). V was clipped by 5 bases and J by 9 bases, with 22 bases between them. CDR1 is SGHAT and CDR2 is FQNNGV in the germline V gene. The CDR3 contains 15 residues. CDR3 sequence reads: CASSPYRRPEGAQYF. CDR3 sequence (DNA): TGTGCCAGCAGCCCCTACCGAAGGCCGGAGGGAGCCCAGTACTTC.